This T cell receptor (beta chain) was captured by sequencing in a study of T cell responses to AZD1222 COVID-19 vaccine. Sequenced by immunoSEQ multiplex PCR; TCRdb stores in-frame clones only, minus some. The profile shows fewer than 100,000 clones, more than 80% of them singletons. Overall study results and limits: Once two AZD1222 doses were given, Spike-specific TCR breadth and depth went up. Without day 14 samples, only post-peak T cell repertoires were studied.

This CDR3 comprises 14 residues. With 4 bases removed from V and 6 bases from J, the gap between germline ends came to 15 bases. The germline gives CDR1 SGHNT, CDR2 YYREEE (reference sequence). With respect to this clone: Its antigen is currently unknown.

The clonotype comes from an adult in good health. This specimen consisted of peripheral blood, obtained on day 0 of AZD1222 vaccination. The rearrangement links TRBV5-4 to TRBJ2-3; D is perhaps TRBD1 or TRBD2 (5 bases each). CDR3 sequence: CASSRDALSDTQYF. Written as DNA, the CDR3 is TGTGCCAGCAGCCGGGACGCGTTATCGGATACGCAGTATTTT.